These T cell receptor beta chains were read from a single sample in a study of T cell repertoires in cytomegalovirus infection. Each CDR3 protein is one row after TCRdb ran MiXCR on the reads. Of about 140,000 distinct CDR3 sequences listed, about 6.5% are singletons. Sequenced sample: PBMCs. The source of these receptors is a human donor in good health (CMV status not recorded). Some clones in this sample may be carry-over from other donors' samples. Both conserved end residues are part of each CDR3. A D gene is named only where the DNA matches it firmly. The listing skips clone size in some rows; elsewhere it reads once, few, many or a size class.

cdr3_nt cdr3_aa j_call clone_size v_call d_call
TGTGCCAGCAGTGAGTGGACCTCTAGGGACACTGAAGCTTTCTTT CASSEWTSRDTEAFF TRBJ1-1 many TRBV12-3/TRBV12-4 NA
TGTGCCAGCAGCCCCGCGGGGGGGGAAAAAGAGACCCAGTACTTC CASSPAGGEKETQYF TRBJ2-5 many TRBV7-8 TRBD2
TGTGCCAGCAGCTCGACGGGACCGAGGAGCTCCTACGAGCAGTACTTC CASSSTGPRSSYEQYF TRBJ2-7 many TRBV7-6 NA
TGCAGTGCCCACCCCTCGGCGAATCCCTACGAGCAGTACTTC CSAHPSANPYEQYF TRBJ2-7 many TRBV20-1 NA
TGTGCCAGCAGCTTAGTACAGGGAGTTAACTATGGCTACACCTTC CASSLVQGVNYGYTF TRBJ1-2 many TRBV7-9 NA
TGTGCCAGCAGCTTAGACGGGGGGCGAGGAGATACGCAGTATTTT CASSLDGGRGDTQYF TRBJ2-3 many TRBV7-2 NA
TGTGCCATCAGGGGACAGGGATCCCGCAATGAGCAGTTCTTC CAIRGQGSRNEQFF TRBJ2-1 many TRBV10-3 TRBD1
TGTGCCAGCAGCATAGGGGACTATGGCTACACCTTC CASSIGDYGYTF TRBJ1-2 many TRBV7-6 NA
TGTGCCAGCAGTGAAAGGGCCGGCCCGGCTGAAGCTTTCTTT CASSERAGPAEAFF TRBJ1-1 NA TRBV25-1 NA
TGTGCCAGCAGCCGGGGCCGTGAGACCCAGTACTTC CASSRGRETQYF TRBJ2-5 many TRBV7-9 NA
TGTGCCATGCGGGACGCCACAAATGAAAAACTGTTTTTT CAMRDATNEKLFF TRBJ1-4 many TRBV25-1 NA
TGTGCCAGCAGCTCGGAACCGTTCTCCTACAATGAGCAGTTCTTC CASSSEPFSYNEQFF TRBJ2-1 many TRBV7-2 NA
TGCGCCAGCAGGTCCGGGACAGGGGCCAACTTGAACACTGAAGCTTTCTTT CASRSGTGANLNTEAFF TRBJ1-1 NA TRBV5-1 TRBD1
TGTGCCAGTAGGCAAACCTCGGACAGCGGTTATAAGCCCCAGCATTTT CASRQTSDSGYKPQHF TRBJ1-5 many TRBV19 NA
TGTGCCAGCAGTCCAGGAGACTCCCCGGCCTATGGCTACACCTTC CASSPGDSPAYGYTF TRBJ1-2 NA TRBV28 NA
TGCAGTGCTAGAGATCCACAGAGCAATCAGCCCCAGCATTTT CSARDPQSNQPQHF TRBJ1-5 many TRBV20-1 NA
TGTGCCAGCAGTGAAGCCGGGAGGAATAGCAATCAGCCCCAGCATTTT CASSEAGRNSNQPQHF TRBJ1-5 few TRBV2 NA
TGTGCCAGCAGACAAAGAGTGAACACTGAAGCTTTCTTT CASRQRVNTEAFF TRBJ1-1 many TRBV7-2 NA
TGTGCCAGCAGTTTAATTCAGGGTCAGCCCCAGCATTTT CASSLIQGQPQHF TRBJ1-5 NA TRBV27 NA
TGTGCCAGCAGCCCTGGTGGAAGGGGGAATCAGCCCCAGCATTTT CASSPGGRGNQPQHF TRBJ1-5 many TRBV7-2 NA
TGTGCCAGCAGCCCGATGACTAGCGGGGTCGCGGGCGAGCAGTATTTT CASSPMTSGVAGEQYF TRBJ2-3 many TRBV7-6 TRBD2
TGTGCCAGCAGTTTATGGGGGGGGGGCCCCGAAGCTTTCTTT CASSLWGGGPEAFF TRBJ1-1 few TRBV28 NA
TGTGCCAGTAAGCGGGGGGGCCGGGGAGATACGCAGTATTTT CASKRGGRGDTQYF TRBJ2-3 NA TRBV2 TRBD2
TGTGCCAGCAGCTTTCGGGGACAGGGCACAGATACGCAGTATTTT CASSFRGQGTDTQYF TRBJ2-3 many TRBV7-2 TRBD1
TGTGCCAGCAGCGCCCGACAGGGGACCGGGGAGCTGTTTTTT CASSARQGTGELFF TRBJ2-2 many TRBV7-9 TRBD1
TGCAGTGCTAGAGATTTTGCGGGGGGCTTCCAAGAGACCCAGTACTTC CSARDFAGGFQETQYF TRBJ2-5 NA TRBV20-1 TRBD2
TGTGCCAGCAGTTCCCCCGGGGGGCGATCTGATGAGCAGTTCTTC CASSSPGGRSDEQFF TRBJ2-1 many TRBV6-2/TRBV6-3 NA
TGTGCCAGCAGCTCGGTTCGACAGGGGAGCACCGGGGAGCTGTTTTTT CASSSVRQGSTGELFF TRBJ2-2 NA TRBV5-6 TRBD1
TGTGCCAGCAATGCCGGGACAGGCTATGGCTACACCTTC CASNAGTGYGYTF TRBJ1-2 NA TRBV2 TRBD1
TGTGCCAGTAGACGAGGGACAGGTTACAATCAGCCCCAGCATTTT CASRRGTGYNQPQHF TRBJ1-5 few TRBV19 TRBD1
TGTGCCAGCAGCCCGAGCGCTGGGCGGGGGGGCCCGGGGTTCTTC CASSPSAGRGGPGFF TRBJ2-1 few TRBV7-9 TRBD2
TGTGCCAGCAGTTCAGACAGGACCTCCTACGAGCAGTACTTC CASSSDRTSYEQYF TRBJ2-7 many TRBV2 NA
TGTGCCAGTAGTAGGTCTATTCAGAACACTGAAGCTTTCTTT CASSRSIQNTEAFF TRBJ1-1 NA TRBV19 NA
TGTGCCAGTAGTTCCCTCGGGGTGAACACTGAAGCTTTCTTT CASSSLGVNTEAFF TRBJ1-1 many TRBV19 NA
TGTGCCAGCAGCTTAAGTCGGCTCAGCGGGGGCAAGTACTTC CASSLSRLSGGKYF TRBJ2-7 many TRBV7-2 TRBD2
TGCAGCGTTGCCCGACAGGGAAGGACAGATACGCAGTATTTT CSVARQGRTDTQYF TRBJ2-3 NA TRBV29-1 TRBD1
TGTGCCAGCAGCTTAGGCGGGGGAGAGCCGGCGCAGTACTTC CASSLGGGEPAQYF TRBJ2-7 many TRBV7-2 TRBD2
TGTGCCAGCAGCTTTGACCGGGGGGGCCCGTGGATCTTC CASSFDRGGPWIF TRBJ2-1 few TRBV11-2 TRBD2
TGTGCCATCAGTGACGCCCAAGGCACTAGCGGGGGGGCTTACAATGAGCAGTTCTTC CAISDAQGTSGGAYNEQFF TRBJ2-1 many TRBV10-3 TRBD2
TGTGCCAGCAGTTCATCGGGGGAGGCCCTTGAGCAGTTCTTC CASSSSGEALEQFF TRBJ2-1 many TRBV6-2/TRBV6-3 NA
TGTGCCAGCAGCTTATGGGATTGGGTTGCGGCGAAAACTGAAGCTTTCTTT CASSLWDWVAAKTEAFF TRBJ1-1 few TRBV7-2 NA
TGTGCCAGCAGCTTAGGGAAGCTCGCCTACCGGCAGTATTTT CASSLGKLAYRQYF TRBJ2-3 many TRBV7-2 NA